A single sample is the source of the 29 T cell receptor beta chains below, sequenced in a study of shared clonotypes between healthy human individuals. This table comes from immunoSEQ multiplex PCR, and its TCRdb copy is limited to in-frame clones, with some not included. The table has roughly 1,000,000 clones, approximately 78% seen once. The sample consisted of memory CD4+ T cells from PBMCs. Subset in this sample: CD45RA-negative fraction. All receptors derive from a man between 18 and 35 years old in good health. Some clones in this sample may be carry-over from other donors' samples.

The gene calls are TRBV13 and TRBJ2-3; D not certain. Looked up from germline, CDR1 is PRHDT and CDR2 is FYEKMQ (reference sequence). The CDR3 is made up of 12 amino acids. V was clipped by 5 bases and J by 7 bases, with 10 bases between them. The CDR3, as DNA: TGTGCCAGCAGCCCGCGGCGGAATACGCAGTATTTT. Protein product: CASSPRRNTQYF.

The chain carries TRBV28 and TRBJ2-3; 10 bases line up with TRBD2. CDR1 MDHEN and CDR2 SYDVKM come from the germline V gene. The CDR3 length is 16 residues. The trim removed 3 bases at V and 4 bases at J, leaving 7 bases unmatched. The CDR3 sequence: CASSFWASGSPDTQYF. The CDR3 region has the DNA TGTGCCAGCAGTTTTTGGGCTAGCGGGAGTCCAGATACGCAGTATTTT.

CDR3 in amino acids: CASSYDRSTDTQYF. Here the CDR3 DNA reads TGTGCCAGCAGTTACGACAGAAGCACAGATACGCAGTATTTT. This sequence joins TRBV6-5 and TRBJ2-3; tentatively, D is TRBD1 (5 bases). Germline V CDR1 and CDR2: MNHEY, SVGAGI. This CDR3 is built from 14 residues. The ends were cut back, 2 bases at V and 0 bases at J, with 6 bases in the middle.

The chain uses TRBV28 and TRBJ1-3; D call uncertain. V lost 8 bases, J lost 1 base, and 15 bases lay in between. The CDR3 spans 15 residues. Germline values: CDR1 MDHEN, CDR2 SYDVKM. This CDR3 reads CASGGLVESGNTIYF. The CDR3 DNA follows: TGTGCCAGCGGAGGCCTCGTCGAATCTGGAAACACCATATATTTT. The full variable domain, completed using reference TRBV28 and TRBJ1-3, is DVKVTQSSRYLVKRTGEKVFLECVQDMDHENMFWYRQDPGLGLRLIYFSYDVKMKEKGDIPEGYSVSREKKERFSLILESASTNQTSMYLCASGGLVESGNTIYFGEGSWLTVV.

The chain is built from TRBV28 and TRBJ2-7; 7 bases agree with TRBD2. The ends lost 2 bases at V and 5 bases at J; junction bases unmatched: 12. This CDR3 has 16 amino acids. Germline values: CDR1 MDHEN, CDR2 SYDVKM. This chain's CDR3 is CASSLGMGGSRHEQYF. In nucleotides, the CDR3 is TGTGCCAGCAGTTTAGGGATGGGCGGGAGTAGGCACGAGCAGTACTTC.

CDR3 nucleotides: TGTGCCAGTAGTATATTTTTCGGACAGCCGCGGGCCTACGAGCAGTACTTC. It encodes CASSIFFGQPRAYEQYF. J is TRBJ2-7 and V is TRBV19, with a possible D match to TRBD1 (6 bases). This CDR3 comprises 17 residues. V lost 2 bases and J 2 bases, leaving 19 bases between the germline ends. CDR1 is LNHDA and CDR2 is SQIVND in the germline V gene (reference sequence). The full variable domain, in which reference TRBV19 and TRBJ2-7 provide the parts outside the CDR3, is DGGITQSPKYLFRKEGQNVTLSCEQNLNHDAMYWYRQDPGQGLRLIYYSQIVNDFQKGDIAEGYSVSREKKESFPLTVTSAQKNPTAFYLCASSIFFGQPRAYEQYFGPGTRLTVT.

The genes are TRBV7-9 and TRBJ2-1, with a tentative D call TRBD2 (6 bases). The CDR3 covers 15 residues. Germline CDR1 reads SEHNR; CDR2 reads FQNEAQ (reference sequence). Trimming cost V 4 bases and J 3 bases, with 13 bases left between them. The CDR3 region is CASSSRELDYNEQFF. The CDR3 coding sequence is TGTGCCAGCAGCTCTCGGGAGCTTGACTACAATGAGCAGTTCTTC.

This chain links TRBV6-1 with TRBJ2-4, with 9 bases fitting TRBD1. Germline lookup yields CDR1 MNHNS and CDR2 SASEGT. There are 17 residues in the CDR3. Germline trimming cut 2 bases from V and 7 bases from J; bases unmatched to any gene: 12. The CDR3 spells CASSELSAGTGSNIQYF. CDR3 DNA sequence: TGTGCCAGCAGTGAATTGTCCGCGGGGACAGGGTCGAACATTCAGTACTTC.

The chain recombines TRBV7-9 with TRBJ2-3, with D maybe TRBD2 (5 bases). The germline V gene encodes CDR1 SEHNR and CDR2 FQNEAQ (reference sequence). The germline V and J ends were trimmed by 1 base and 5 bases, with 13 bases remaining between them. CDR3 length: 15 residues. CDR3 coding DNA: TGTGCCAGCAGCTTAGTGTTGGCGGGCATAGATACGCAGTATTTT. Translating gives CASSLVLAGIDTQYF.

Written as DNA, the CDR3 is TGTGCCAGCAGTTTTCGGGGGGGAGACGAGCAGTACTTC. Amino acids: CASSFRGGDEQYF. The rearrangement joins TRBV27 to TRBJ2-7; 8 positions agree with TRBD2. Germline-derived CDR1 and CDR2 are MNHEY and SMNVEV (reference sequence). The CDR3 extends over 13 amino acids. The V gene end was trimmed by 3 bases and the J gene end by 5 bases; junction bases not matched to a gene: 3.

This clone was detected only a few times. V and J are TRBV28 and TRBJ2-2, with a possible D match to TRBD2 (6 bases). V was shortened by 5 bases and J by 6 bases, with 16 bases between the two germline ends. The CDR3 extends over 15 amino acids. Germline V lookup: CDR1 MDHEN, CDR2 SYDVKM. CDR3 bases: TGTGCCAGCAGTCCTCTAACTAGCCGCCCCGGGGAGCTGTTTTTT. It encodes CASSPLTSRPGELFF.

The chain has TRBV7-9 and TRBJ2-5; TRBD2 matches at 7 bases. Germline V gene lookup returns CDR1 SEHNR and CDR2 FQNEAQ (reference sequence). With 7 bases clipped from V and 10 bases from J, the junction kept 15 bases outside the gene matches. This CDR3 has 14 residues. CDR3 protein: CASNPGIFWEGQYF. The CDR3 nucleotides read TGTGCCAGCAACCCGGGGATCTTCTGGGAGGGCCAGTACTTC.

This clone appeared a few times. The gene calls are TRBV2 and TRBJ1-1; D possibly corresponds to TRBD1 (6 bases). CDR1 SNHLY and CDR2 FYNNEI come from the germline V gene. The CDR3 contains 14 residues. Trimming stripped 4 bases from V and 5 bases from J, with 14 bases between. The CDR3 is CASSVDRVATEAFF. In DNA form, the CDR3 reads TGTGCCAGCAGTGTGGACAGAGTGGCGACTGAAGCTTTCTTT. Looking up the rest from reference TRBV2 and TRBJ1-1 gives the full variable domain: EPEVTQTPSHQVTQMGQEVILRCVPISNHLYFYWYRQILGQKVEFLVSFYNNEISEKSEIFDDQFSVERPDGSNFTLKIRSTKLEDSAMYFCASSVDRVATEAFFGQGTRLTVV.

Of note for this clone: One base away lies a much larger clone, so this may be a sequencing read error. The sample holds other DNA sequences that translate to the same CDR3. This chain connects TRBV6-5 to TRBJ1-4; 10 bases align to TRBD1. V gave up 6 bases and J gave up 5 bases; unmatched junction bases: 3. Germline-derived CDR1 and CDR2 are MNHEY and SVGAGI. The CDR3 is made up of 14 amino acids. CDR3 DNA sequence: TGTGCCAGCAGCTCGGGACAGGGGAATGAAAAACTGTTTTTT. Protein sequence: CASSSGQGNEKLFF.

The chain employs TRBV18 and TRBJ2-7; D is unclear. CDR3 length equals 14 residues. V lost 2 bases and J lost 4, with 12 bases in between. The germline V gene has CDR1 KGHSH and CDR2 LQKENI. The CDR3 here is CASSPSKSGYEQYF. The DNA of the CDR3 is TGTGCCAGCTCACCATCGAAATCGGGTTACGAGCAGTACTTC.

The rearrangement links TRBV21-1 to TRBJ1-3; the DNA was not used to check the table's D call, TRBD1. TRBV21-1 is labeled a pseudogene. The CDR3 length is 16 residues. Here the CDR3 reads CASSKLVSGGTNTIYF. The CDR3 bases are TGTGCCAGCAGCAAATTGGTGTCAGGGGGGACAAACACCATATATTTT.

The genes are TRBV27 and TRBJ1-1, with D perhaps matching TRBD1 (6 bases). The CDR3 runs to 16 residues. Germline V gene lookup returns CDR1 MNHEY and CDR2 SMNVEV (reference sequence). Deletions cut 6 bases from V and 0 bases from J, with 17 bases between. The CDR3 region is CASRGPGQQLNTEAFF. The CDR3 DNA reads TGTGCCAGCAGGGGCCCGGGACAACAACTGAACACTGAAGCTTTCTTT.

The chain couples TRBV6-6 to TRBJ2-2; D may be TRBD2 (5 bases). Between the trimmed V and J ends, which lost 5 bases and 1 base, there was a span of 11 bases. This CDR3 spans 15 amino acids. CDR1 and CDR2 from the germline V gene are MNHNY and SVGAGI (reference sequence). The CDR3 loop is CASSVPAGNTGELFF. The CDR3 DNA reads TGTGCCAGCAGTGTACCCGCGGGGAACACCGGGGAGCTGTTTTTT.

A few counts support this clone. This sequence may be a read error, since a much larger clone differs from it by one base. V and J are TRBV30 and TRBJ1-2, with D perhaps matching TRBD1 (5 bases). CDR1 GTSNPN and CDR2 SVGIG come from the germline V gene (reference sequence). Trimming cost V 0 bases and J 3 bases, with 8 bases left between them. The CDR3 has 13 residues. CDR3 coding DNA: TGTGCCTGGAGTGTTGACAGTTACTATGGCTACACCTTC. It translates to CAWSVDSYYGYTF.

Remarks on this clone: One base away lies a much larger clone, so this may be a sequencing read error. The rearrangement joins TRBV7-3 to TRBJ1-1, with D tentatively TRBD1 (6 bases). The V and J ends lost 6 bases and 1 base respectively, with 9 bases between them. Germline V gene data show CDR1 as SGHTA and CDR2 as FQGTGA. This CDR3 has 13 residues. The CDR3 loop reads CASRLTGNTEAFF. The DNA for the CDR3 is TGTGCCAGCAGGTTGACAGGGAACACTGAAGCTTTCTTT.

The gene calls are TRBV6-5 and TRBJ2-1; the match to TRBD1 covers 8 bases. Germline loops: CDR1 MNHEY, CDR2 SVGAGI. V trimming: 6 bases; J trimming: 2 bases; junction bases outside the gene matches: 3. The CDR3 is made up of 14 amino acids. The DNA of the CDR3 is TGTGCCAGCAGCGAACAGGGGGCCTACAATGAGCAGTTCTTC. Translated, it gives CASSEQGAYNEQFF.

The chain carries TRBV28 and TRBJ2-6; D not certain. V was pared by 4 bases and J by 4 bases, with 17 bases between. Per the germline V gene, CDR1 is MDHEN and CDR2 is SYDVKM. The CDR3 runs to 17 residues. The CDR3 bases are TGTGCCAGCAGTTCACGGACCGGAAAGGAGGGGGCCAACGTCCTGACTTTC. This encodes CASSSRTGKEGANVLTF.

V and J are TRBV19 and TRBJ2-7, with D uncertain. CDR1 and CDR2 from the germline V gene are LNHDA and SQIVND (reference sequence). The CDR3 is made up of 17 amino acids. The V gene lost 4 bases and the J gene lost 0 bases, with 19 bases spanning the gap. CDR3: CASSSHPADLTSYEQYF. The CDR3 nucleotides are TGTGCCAGTAGTAGCCACCCCGCAGACTTGACCTCCTACGAGCAGTACTTC. Complete variable domain (other parts from reference TRBV19 and TRBJ2-7): DGGITQSPKYLFRKEGQNVTLSCEQNLNHDAMYWYRQDPGQGLRLIYYSQIVNDFQKGDIAEGYSVSREKKESFPLTVTSAQKNPTAFYLCASSSHPADLTSYEQYFGPGTRLTVT.

The chain recombines TRBV18 with TRBJ1-4, with 8 bases identical to TRBD1. CDR3 length: 15 amino acids. Germline CDR1 KGHSH, CDR2 LQKENI. V shed 2 bases and J 5 bases; nucleotides not matched to a gene: 4. The CDR3 reads CASSPWTGINEKLFF. The DNA of the CDR3 is TGTGCCAGCTCACCATGGACAGGGATAAATGAAAAACTGTTTTTT.

V gene TRBV5-4 combines with J gene TRBJ1-3, with 8 bases lining up with TRBD1. The CDR3 loop spans 16 amino acids. With V trimmed by 4 bases and J by 3 bases, 9 bases remained unmatched. Looked up from germline, CDR1 is SGHNT and CDR2 is YYREEE (reference sequence). CDR3 sequence (DNA): TGTGCCAGCAGCCCCCGGACAGGGAGAGATGGAAACACCATATATTTT. The encoded protein is CASSPRTGRDGNTIYF.

This chain joins TRBV19 and TRBJ2-2, with D perhaps matching TRBD1 (5 bases). The CDR3 length is 15 residues. Germline CDR1 is LNHDA and CDR2 is SQIVND (reference sequence). V was pared by 4 bases and J by 3 bases, with 12 bases between. This CDR3 reads CASSRGRVDTGELFF. CDR3 in DNA: TGTGCCAGTAGTAGAGGCAGGGTCGACACCGGGGAGCTGTTTTTT.

The CDR3 bases are TGTGCCAGTAGTCAGACCCGGGGCCAAGAGACCCAGTACTTC. It codes for CASSQTRGQETQYF. The chain has TRBV19 and TRBJ2-5, with D perhaps matching TRBD2 (5 bases). The ends were cut back, 5 bases at V and 1 base at J, with 11 bases in the middle. CDR3 length equals 14 residues. The germline gives CDR1 LNHDA, CDR2 SQIVND (reference sequence).

The gene calls are TRBV2 and TRBJ2-1, with D unclear. Germline loops: CDR1 SNHLY, CDR2 FYNNEI. CDR3 length: 15 amino acids. V was clipped by 7 bases and J by 0 bases, with 13 bases between them. The CDR3 spells CASTLDANSYNEQFF. The CDR3 DNA reads TGTGCCAGCACCCTGGACGCAAACTCCTACAATGAGCAGTTCTTC.

On this clone itself: In the same sample, other DNA sequences code for this CDR3. The DNA of the CDR3 is TGTGCCAGCAGCTTAGTCCAAGAGACCCAGTACTTC. Its translation: CASSLVQETQYF. The chain links TRBV11-2 to TRBJ2-5, with D uncertain. CDR3 length equals 12 residues. The V gene's germline CDR1 is SGHAT and CDR2 FQNNGV. Trimming pared 1 base from V and 1 base from J, leaving 1 base between.